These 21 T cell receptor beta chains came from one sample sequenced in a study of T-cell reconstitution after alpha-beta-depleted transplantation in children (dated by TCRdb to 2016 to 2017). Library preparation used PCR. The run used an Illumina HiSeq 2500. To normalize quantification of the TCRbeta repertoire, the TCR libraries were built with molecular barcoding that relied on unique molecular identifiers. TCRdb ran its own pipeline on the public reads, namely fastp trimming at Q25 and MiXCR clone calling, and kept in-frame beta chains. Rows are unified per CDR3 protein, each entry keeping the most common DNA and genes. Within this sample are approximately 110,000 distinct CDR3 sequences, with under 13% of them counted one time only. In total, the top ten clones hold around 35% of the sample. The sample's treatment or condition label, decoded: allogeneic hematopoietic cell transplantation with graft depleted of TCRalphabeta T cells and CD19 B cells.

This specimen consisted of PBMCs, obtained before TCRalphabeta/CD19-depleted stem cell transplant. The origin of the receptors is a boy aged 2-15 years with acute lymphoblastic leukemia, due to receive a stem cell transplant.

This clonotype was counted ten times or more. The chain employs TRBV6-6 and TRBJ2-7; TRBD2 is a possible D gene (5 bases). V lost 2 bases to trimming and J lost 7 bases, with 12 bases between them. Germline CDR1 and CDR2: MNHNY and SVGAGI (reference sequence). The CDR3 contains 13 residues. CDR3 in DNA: TGTGCCAGCAGTTACCGAGTTCCGGGAGAGCAGTACTTC. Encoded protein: CASSYRVPGEQYF.

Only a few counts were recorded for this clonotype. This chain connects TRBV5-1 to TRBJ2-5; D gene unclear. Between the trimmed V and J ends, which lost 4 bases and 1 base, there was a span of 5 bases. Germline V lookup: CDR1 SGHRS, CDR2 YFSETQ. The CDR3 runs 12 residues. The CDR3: CASSLPQETQYF. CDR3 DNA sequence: TGCGCCAGCAGCCTCCCCCAAGAGACCCAGTACTTC.

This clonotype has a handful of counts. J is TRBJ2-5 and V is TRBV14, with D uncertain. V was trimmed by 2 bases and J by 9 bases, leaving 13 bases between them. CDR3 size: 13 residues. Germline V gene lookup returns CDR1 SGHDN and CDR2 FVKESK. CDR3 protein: CASSQLWGRAQYF. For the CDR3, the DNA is TGTGCCAGCAGCCAACTCTGGGGTAGGGCCCAGTACTTC.

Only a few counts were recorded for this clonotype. CDR3 loop: CASSRGQGLQETQYF. The CDR3 bases are TGTGCCAGCAGCAGGGGACAGGGTCTTCAAGAGACCCAGTACTTC. The V gene is TRBV6-1, the J gene TRBJ2-5, with 9 bases that match TRBD1. Germline V gene sequence: CDR1 MNHNS, CDR2 SASEGT. V was clipped by 6 bases and J by 2 bases; unmatched bases: 7. The CDR3 is 15 amino acids.

CDR3: CASSMPASGSSYNEQFF. CDR3 in DNA: TGCGCCAGCAGCATGCCAGCTAGCGGGAGCTCCTACAATGAGCAGTTCTTC. The V call is TRBV5-1, the J call TRBJ2-1; 10 bases are a match to TRBD2. The germline V gene encodes CDR1 SGHRS and CDR2 YFSETQ. V lost 4 bases to trimming and J lost 0 bases; unmatched junction nucleotides: 7. The CDR3 contains 17 residues.

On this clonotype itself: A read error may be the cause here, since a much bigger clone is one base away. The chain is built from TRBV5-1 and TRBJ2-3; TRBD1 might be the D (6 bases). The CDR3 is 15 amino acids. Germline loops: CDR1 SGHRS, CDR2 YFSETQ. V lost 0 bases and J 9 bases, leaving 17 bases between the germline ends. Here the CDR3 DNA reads TGCGCCAGCAGCTTGGGTTCAGGGGCCGCGGAGACGCAGTATTTT. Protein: CASSLGSGAAETQYF.

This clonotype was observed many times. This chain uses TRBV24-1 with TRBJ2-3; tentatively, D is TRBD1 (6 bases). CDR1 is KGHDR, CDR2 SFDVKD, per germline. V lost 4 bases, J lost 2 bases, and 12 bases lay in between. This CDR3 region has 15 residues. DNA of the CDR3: TGTGCCACCAGTGACCCCGGGACATTCACAGATACGCAGTATTTT. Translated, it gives CATSDPGTFTDTQYF.

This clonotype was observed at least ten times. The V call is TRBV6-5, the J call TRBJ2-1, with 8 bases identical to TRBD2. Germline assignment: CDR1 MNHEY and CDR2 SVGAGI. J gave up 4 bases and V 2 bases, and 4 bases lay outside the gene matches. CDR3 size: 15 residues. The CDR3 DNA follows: TGTGCCAGCAGTTACGGAGGCGGGAGGTACAATGAGCAGTTCTTC. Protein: CASSYGGGRYNEQFF.

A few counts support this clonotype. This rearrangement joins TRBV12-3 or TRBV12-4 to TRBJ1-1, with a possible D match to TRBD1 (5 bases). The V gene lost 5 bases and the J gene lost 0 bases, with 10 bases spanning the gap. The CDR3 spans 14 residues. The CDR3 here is CASSTGGMNTEAFF. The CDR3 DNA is TGTGCCAGCAGTACCGGGGGAATGAACACTGAAGCTTTCTTT.

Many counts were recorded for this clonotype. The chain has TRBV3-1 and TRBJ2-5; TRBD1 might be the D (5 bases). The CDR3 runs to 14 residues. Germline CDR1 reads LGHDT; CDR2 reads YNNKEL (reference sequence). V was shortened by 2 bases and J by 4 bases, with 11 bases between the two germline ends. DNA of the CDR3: TGTGCCAGCAGCCAACCAGGGTATCGAGAGACCCAGTACTTC. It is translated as CASSQPGYRETQYF.

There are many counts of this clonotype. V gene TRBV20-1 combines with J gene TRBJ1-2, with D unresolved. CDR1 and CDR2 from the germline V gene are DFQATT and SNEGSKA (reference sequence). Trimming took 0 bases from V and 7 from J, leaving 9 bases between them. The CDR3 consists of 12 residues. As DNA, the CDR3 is TGCAGTGCTAGAGATACGGTGTCTGGCTACACCTTC. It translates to CSARDTVSGYTF.

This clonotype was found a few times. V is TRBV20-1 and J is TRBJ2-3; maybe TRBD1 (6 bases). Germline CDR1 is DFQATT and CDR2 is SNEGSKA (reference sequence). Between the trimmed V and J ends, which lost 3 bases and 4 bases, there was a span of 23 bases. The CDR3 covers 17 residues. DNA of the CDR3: TGCAGTGCTAGTGATACCACGGGACACTGGGGAGCAGATACGCAGTATTTT. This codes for CSASDTTGHWGADTQYF.

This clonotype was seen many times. CDR3 coding DNA: TGCGCCAGCAGCTTGGCGCCTAGCGGGAGCGTCCCAGATACGCAGTATTTT. It specifies CASSLAPSGSVPDTQYF. The chain joins TRBV5-1 to TRBJ2-3; 10 bases map to TRBD2. V shed 0 bases, J shed 4 bases, and the junction held 8 bases outside the gene matches. The CDR3 is 17 residues long. CDR1 SGHRS and CDR2 YFSETQ come from the germline V gene.

CDR3 amino acids: CASSLTGIFGPQHF. The CDR3 coding sequence is TGTGCCAGCAGCTTGACAGGGATCTTCGGGCCCCAGCATTTT. The genes are TRBV7-2 and TRBJ1-5, with 7 bases fitting TRBD1. The germline CDR1 and CDR2 sequences are SGHTA and FQGNSA. CDR3 length: 14 residues. V was pared by 3 bases and J by 9 bases, with 8 bases of the junction left unmatched.

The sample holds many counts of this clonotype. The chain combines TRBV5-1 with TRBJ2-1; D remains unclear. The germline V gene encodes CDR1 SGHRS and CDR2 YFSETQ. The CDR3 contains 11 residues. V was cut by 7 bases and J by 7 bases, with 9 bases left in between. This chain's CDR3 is CASALANEQFF. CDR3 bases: TGCGCCAGCGCTTTGGCGAATGAGCAGTTCTTC.

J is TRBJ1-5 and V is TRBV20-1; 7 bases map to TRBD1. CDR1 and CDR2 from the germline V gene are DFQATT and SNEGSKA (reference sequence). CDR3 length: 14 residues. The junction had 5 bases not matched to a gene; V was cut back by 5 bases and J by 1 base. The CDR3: CSAQGGHSNQPQHF. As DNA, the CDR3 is TGCAGTGCTCAGGGGGGTCACAGCAATCAGCCCCAGCATTTT.

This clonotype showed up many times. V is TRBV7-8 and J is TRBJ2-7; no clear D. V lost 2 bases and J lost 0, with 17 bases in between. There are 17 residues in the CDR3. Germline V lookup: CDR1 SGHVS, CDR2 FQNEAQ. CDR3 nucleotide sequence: TGTGCCAGCAGCTTATCAGCGCGGCACTTCAGCTCCTACGAGCAGTACTTC. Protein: CASSLSARHFSSYEQYF.

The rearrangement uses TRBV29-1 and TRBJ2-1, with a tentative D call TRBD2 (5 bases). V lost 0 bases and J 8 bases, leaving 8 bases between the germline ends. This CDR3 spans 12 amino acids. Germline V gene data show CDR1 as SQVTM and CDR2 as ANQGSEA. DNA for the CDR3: TGCAGCGTTGAAGACCAGAGGGATGAGCAGTTCTTC. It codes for CSVEDQRDEQFF.

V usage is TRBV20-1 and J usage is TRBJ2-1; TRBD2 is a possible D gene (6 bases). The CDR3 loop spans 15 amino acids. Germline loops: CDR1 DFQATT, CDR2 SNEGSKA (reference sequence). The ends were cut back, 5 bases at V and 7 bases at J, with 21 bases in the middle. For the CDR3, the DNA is TGCAGTGCTGACGGGACTGCAGGTCCCAATAATGAGCAGTTCTTC. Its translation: CSADGTAGPNNEQFF.

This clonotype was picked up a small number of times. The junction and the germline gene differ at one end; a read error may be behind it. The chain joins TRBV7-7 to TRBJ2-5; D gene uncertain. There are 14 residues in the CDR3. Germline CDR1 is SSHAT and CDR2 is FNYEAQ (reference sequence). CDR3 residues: CASSSRGLQETQYF. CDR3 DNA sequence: TGTGCTAGCAGCTCTCGCGGTCTCCAAGAGACCCAGTACTTC.

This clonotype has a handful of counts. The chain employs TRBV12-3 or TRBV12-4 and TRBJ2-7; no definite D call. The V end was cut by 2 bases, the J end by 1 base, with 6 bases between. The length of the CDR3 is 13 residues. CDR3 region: CASSLSSSYEQYF. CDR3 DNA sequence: TGTGCCAGCAGTTTAAGCAGTTCCTACGAGCAGTACTTC.